A selection of T cell receptor beta chains follows, all from one sample in a study of T cell repertoires in cytomegalovirus infection. The antigens of these receptors remain unknown. TCRdb ran MiXCR on the reads and lists one entry per CDR3 protein. The sample lists about 830,000 distinct CDR3 sequences; approximately 30% were seen once. This specimen was cultured CD8+ T cells from PBMCs, taken from culture after CMV antigen stimulation. All receptors derive from a human donor in good health (CMV status not recorded). Some clones in this sample may be carry-over from other donors' samples. Each CDR3 is given with its conserved first and last residue. The order of the fields is D gene, V gene, clone size, CDR3 protein. D genes are given only for firm matches. Size is stated for part of the rows, as once, few or many counts, or as a class when the clone is expanded.

TRBD1	TRBV6-6	few	CASSYAGGDGYTF
-	TRBV29-1	few	CSVEDLTGKAHYGYTF
-	TRBV12-3/TRBV12-4	-	CASSLGRVAIYEQYF
TRBD2	TRBV7-6	-	CASSLVLAGNTGELFF
-	TRBV12-3/TRBV12-4	-	CASSLSVMSEAFF
TRBD1	TRBV27	-	CASSGTENSPLHF
-	TRBV11-3	-	CASSDFGSSTDTQYF
-	TRBV7-2	many	CASSFTGFEAFF
-	TRBV27	few	CASSVGANSPLHF
-	TRBV6-2/TRBV6-3	few	CASSYSMRVRKNQPQHF
-	TRBV12-3/TRBV12-4	-	CASSPPQRVNTEAFF
-	TRBV6-1	few	CASSLNRVETQYF